The entry below describes one T cell receptor beta chain. The repertoire was sequenced with immunoSEQ multiplex PCR; TCRdb's copy has only in-frame clones and lacks some. The sample records 95,000 to 100,000 clones, roughly 92% being singletons. The sample originates from a study of blood T cell repertoires in COVID-19. The ends lost 1 base at V and 5 bases at J; junction bases unmatched: 12. The CDR3 extends over 17 amino acids. Germline V gene sequence: CDR1 KGHSH, CDR2 LQKENI. The sequence came from a man aged 45 to 65 with active COVID-19. The sample consisted of peripheral blood. This chain uses TRBV18 with TRBJ1-1; 8 bases match TRBD1. The CDR3 region is CASSPRWAGGDSTEAFF. The CDR3 bases are TGTGCCAGCTCACCACGGTGGGCAGGGGGCGATTCGACTGAAGCTTTCTTT.